Listed below are T cell receptor beta chains from one sample, sequenced in a study of post-analysis software for immune sequencing data. TCRdb ran MiXCR on the PCR reads and lists one entry per CDR3 protein. The table lists approximately 260,000 distinct CDR3 sequences, 35% to 45% of them singletons. Sequenced material: blood. All receptors come from a girl between 5 and 17 years old with multiple sclerosis. Both conserved end residues are part of each CDR3. The D gene is left open where the match is weak. Size tells how often a clone was seen (once, few, many) or the class of an expanded clone, and some rows leave it out.

TRBV5-5	few	TRBJ2-3	TRBD1	TGTGCCAGCAGCTTGTACTCAGGGGGCCCCACAGATACGCAGTATTTT	CASSLYSGGPTDTQYF
TRBV20-1	few	TRBJ2-4	NA	TGCAGTGCTAGAGATGAGAAGGGGGGCATTCAGTACTTC	CSARDEKGGIQYF
TRBV2	NA	TRBJ1-2	TRBD1	TGTGCCAGTACGACGAGTACAGGGGGCCACTATGGCTACACCTTC	CASTTSTGGHYGYTF
TRBV7-2	many	TRBJ1-5	NA	TGTGCCAGCAGCTTAGGCCCGACCGGAGACAATCAGCCCCAGCATTTT	CASSLGPTGDNQPQHF
TRBV7-2	NA	TRBJ2-1	TRBD2	TGTGCCAGCAGCTTAGATAGGTCTAGCGGGGGGGCACAGCAGTTCTTC	CASSLDRSSGGAQQFF
TRBV20-1	NA	TRBJ1-5	NA	TGCAGTGCTAGCAAGGAGTCGTTCTCTCAGCCCCAGCATTTT	CSASKESFSQPQHF
TRBV12-3/TRBV12-4	many	TRBJ1-5	NA	TGTGCCAGCAAACTATGGGAGGGGGTGGGCAATCAGCCCCAGCATTTT	CASKLWEGVGNQPQHF
TRBV29-1	many	TRBJ2-1	TRBD2	TGCAGCGTTGCCACTAGCGGGAATCTCAATGAGCAGTTCTTC	CSVATSGNLNEQFF
TRBV5-1	few	TRBJ2-2	TRBD2	TGCGCCAGCAGCTTGGAGGCAGGGAGGGCCGGGGAGCTGTTTTTT	CASSLEAGRAGELFF
TRBV7-2	NA	TRBJ2-3	NA	TGTGCCAGCAGCTCAAGTCGCACAGATACGCAGTATTTT	CASSSSRTDTQYF
TRBV25-1	NA	TRBJ2-1	TRBD2	TGTGCCAGCAGAGAGACAGGGGCGAAAACTAGCGGGAGGGCCAATGAGCAGTTCTTC	CASRETGAKTSGRANEQFF
TRBV18	NA	TRBJ1-1	NA	TGTGCCAGCTCACATTCTGACAGCAGGGCTGAAGCTTTCTTT	CASSHSDSRAEAFF
TRBV6-5	many	TRBJ1-2	NA	TGTGCCAGCAGTTACTCGAGAAACATTGTACAGGCTTATGGCTACACCTTC	CASSYSRNIVQAYGYTF
TRBV10-3	NA	TRBJ1-4	TRBD1	TGTGCCATCAGTGAAGGGACAGGGACAACTAATGAAAAACTGTTTTTT	CAISEGTGTTNEKLFF
TRBV5-1	NA	TRBJ2-5	TRBD1	TGCGCCAGCAGCCAAACAGGGGAGTTGGAGACCCAGTACTTC	CASSQTGELETQYF
TRBV7-8	NA	TRBJ2-1	NA	TGTGCCAGCAGCTTATCCGACAACTACAATGAGCAGTTCTTC	CASSLSDNYNEQFF
TRBV4-2	NA	TRBJ1-5	NA	TGTGCCAGCAGCCAACTTGGAGATGGCAATCAGCCCCAGCATTTT	CASSQLGDGNQPQHF
TRBV5-6	many	TRBJ2-7	TRBD1	TGTGCCAGCAGCCACCGGGACAGAGTAGAGCAGTACTTC	CASSHRDRVEQYF
TRBV13	few	TRBJ2-5	NA	TGTGCCAGCAGCGTTACGGGACTCAACCAAGAGACCCAGTACTTC	CASSVTGLNQETQYF
TRBV6-4	NA	TRBJ2-5	TRBD1	TGTGCCAGCAGTCCGACAGGGCTCGAGACCCAGTACTTC	CASSPTGLETQYF
TRBV20-1	NA	TRBJ1-6	NA	TGCAGTGCCAAGGTTGGCGTCCTCCACTTT	CSAKVGVLHF
TRBV6-5	few	TRBJ2-3	NA	TGTGCCAGCAGTTACGGGCAGGGGATGGCAGATACGCAGTATTTT	CASSYGQGMADTQYF
TRBV4-1	many	TRBJ2-3	NA	TGCGCCAGCAGCCAAGAATCAAGGGTGTGGACAGATACGCAGTATTTT	CASSQESRVWTDTQYF
TRBV7-2	NA	TRBJ1-6	NA	TGTGCCAGCAGGGGTCTCGGGGGGGGCAAATCACCCCTCCACTTT	CASRGLGGGKSPLHF